Listed here is a single TCR beta chain. Data came from immunoSEQ multiplex PCR; TCRdb stores just in-frame clones and leaves some out. The data contain about 110,000 clones, around 90% of them singletons. The CDR3 spans 14 residues. V lost 6 bases to trimming and J lost 0 bases, with 11 bases between them. Germline assignment: CDR1 MNHEY and CDR2 SVGAGI. This sample is drawn from a study of T cell responses to AZD1222 COVID-19 vaccine. The clonotype was recovered from an adult in good health. The V gene is TRBV6-5, the J gene TRBJ1-1, with TRBD1 as a possible D gene (5 bases). The source was peripheral blood, collected on day 0 of AZD1222 vaccination. As DNA, the CDR3 is TGTGCCAGCAGCGGGGGGTACATGAACACTGAAGCTTTCTTT. It translates to CASSGGYMNTEAFF.